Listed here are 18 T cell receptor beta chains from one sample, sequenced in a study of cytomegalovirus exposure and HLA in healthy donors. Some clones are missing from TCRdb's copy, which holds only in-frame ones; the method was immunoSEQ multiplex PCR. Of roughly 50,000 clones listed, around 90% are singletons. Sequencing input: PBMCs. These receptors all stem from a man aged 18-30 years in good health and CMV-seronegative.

DNA for the CDR3: TGTGCCAGCAGCTTGGGGGGGGTTGAACAAGAGACCCAGTACTTC. This translates into CASSLGGVEQETQYF. The chain carries TRBV7-9 and TRBJ2-5; 7 bases fit TRBD2. Germline V gene lookup returns CDR1 SEHNR and CDR2 FQNEAQ (reference sequence). Germline trimming cut 3 bases from V and 2 bases from J; bases unmatched to any gene: 6. The CDR3 sequence is 15 residues long.

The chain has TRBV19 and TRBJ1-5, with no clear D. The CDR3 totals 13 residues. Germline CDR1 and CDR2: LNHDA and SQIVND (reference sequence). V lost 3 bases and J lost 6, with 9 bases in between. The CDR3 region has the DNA TGTGCCAGTAGTATTTCGGGGTTTCAGCCCCAGCATTTT. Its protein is CASSISGFQPQHF.

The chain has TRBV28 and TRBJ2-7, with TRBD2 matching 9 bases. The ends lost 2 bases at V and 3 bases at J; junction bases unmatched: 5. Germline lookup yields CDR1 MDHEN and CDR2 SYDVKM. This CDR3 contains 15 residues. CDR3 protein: CASSLVASGNYEQYF. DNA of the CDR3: TGTGCCAGCAGTTTAGTGGCTAGCGGGAACTACGAGCAGTACTTC.

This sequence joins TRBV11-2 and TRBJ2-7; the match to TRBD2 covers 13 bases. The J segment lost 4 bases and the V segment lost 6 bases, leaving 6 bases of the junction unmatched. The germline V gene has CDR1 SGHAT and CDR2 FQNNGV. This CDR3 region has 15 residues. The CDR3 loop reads CASRPGLAGDYEQYF. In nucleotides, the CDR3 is TGTGCCAGCAGGCCAGGACTAGCGGGAGATTACGAGCAGTACTTC. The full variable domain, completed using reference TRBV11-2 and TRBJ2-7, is EAGVAQSPRYKIIEKRQSVAFWCNPISGHATLYWYQQILGQGPKLLIQFQNNGVVDDSQLPKDRFSAERLKGVDSTLKIQPAKLEDSAVYLCASRPGLAGDYEQYFGPGTRLTVT.

The CDR3 reads CASSLRGTGGGYEQYF. DNA of the CDR3: TGTGCCAGCAGCCTCCGAGGGACGGGAGGAGGTTACGAGCAGTACTTC. This chain connects TRBV5-4 to TRBJ2-7, with 7 bases lining up with TRBD2. Germline lookup yields CDR1 SGHNT and CDR2 YYREEE (reference sequence). The CDR3 is 16 amino acids. V dropped 4 bases and J dropped 4; count of bases not matched to a gene: 14.

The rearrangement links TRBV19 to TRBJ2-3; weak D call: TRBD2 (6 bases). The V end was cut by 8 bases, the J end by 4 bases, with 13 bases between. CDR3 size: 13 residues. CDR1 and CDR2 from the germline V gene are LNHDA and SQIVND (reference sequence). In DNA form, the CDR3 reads TGTGCCAGTGGAGGGCAGGGCTCAGATACGCAGTATTTT. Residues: CASGGQGSDTQYF.

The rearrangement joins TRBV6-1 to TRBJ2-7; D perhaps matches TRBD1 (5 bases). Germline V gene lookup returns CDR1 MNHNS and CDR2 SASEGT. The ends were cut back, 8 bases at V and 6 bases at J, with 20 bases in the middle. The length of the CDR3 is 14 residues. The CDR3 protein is CASVVGAYFGEQYF. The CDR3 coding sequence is TGTGCCAGCGTAGTAGGGGCTTACTTCGGCGAGCAGTACTTC.

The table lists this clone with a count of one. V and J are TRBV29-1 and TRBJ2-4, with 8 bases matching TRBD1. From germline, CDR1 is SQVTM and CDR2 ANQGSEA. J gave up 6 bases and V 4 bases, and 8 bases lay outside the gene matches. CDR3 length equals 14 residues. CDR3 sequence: CSVGFGQGPNIQYF. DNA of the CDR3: TGCAGCGTTGGATTCGGACAGGGTCCAAACATTCAGTACTTC.

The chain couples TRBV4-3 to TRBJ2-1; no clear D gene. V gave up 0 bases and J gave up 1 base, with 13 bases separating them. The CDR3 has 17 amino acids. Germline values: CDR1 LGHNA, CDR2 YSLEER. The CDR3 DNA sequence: TGCGCCAGCAGCCAAGATATGGCTTCCAAGTCCTACAATGAGCAGTTCTTC. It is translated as CASSQDMASKSYNEQFF.

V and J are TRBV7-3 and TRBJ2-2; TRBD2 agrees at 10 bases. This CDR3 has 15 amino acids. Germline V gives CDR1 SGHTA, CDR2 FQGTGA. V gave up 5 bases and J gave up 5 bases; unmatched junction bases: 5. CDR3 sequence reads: CASSPAGGETGELFF. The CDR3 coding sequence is TGTGCCAGCAGCCCAGCGGGAGGGGAAACCGGGGAGCTGTTTTTT.

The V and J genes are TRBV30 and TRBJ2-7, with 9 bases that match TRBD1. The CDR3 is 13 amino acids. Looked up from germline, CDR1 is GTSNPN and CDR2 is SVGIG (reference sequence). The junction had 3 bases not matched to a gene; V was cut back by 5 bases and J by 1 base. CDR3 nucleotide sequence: TGTGCCTGGGGACAGGGGCCTTCCTACGAGCAGTACTTC. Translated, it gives CAWGQGPSYEQYF.

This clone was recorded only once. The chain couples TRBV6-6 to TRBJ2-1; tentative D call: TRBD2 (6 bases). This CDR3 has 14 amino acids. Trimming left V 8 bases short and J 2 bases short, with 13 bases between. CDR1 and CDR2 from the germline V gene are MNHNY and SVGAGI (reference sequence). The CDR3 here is CASFSRGTYNEQFF. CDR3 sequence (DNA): TGTGCCAGCTTTAGCCGCGGGACCTACAATGAGCAGTTCTTC.

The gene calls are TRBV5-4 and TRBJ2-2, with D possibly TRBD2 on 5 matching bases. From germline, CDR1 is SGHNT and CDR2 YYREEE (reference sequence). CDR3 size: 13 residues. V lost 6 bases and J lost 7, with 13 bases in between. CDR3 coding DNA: TGTGCCAGCACGCTTCGTGCGGGCGGGGAGCTGTTTTTT. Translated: CASTLRAGGELFF.

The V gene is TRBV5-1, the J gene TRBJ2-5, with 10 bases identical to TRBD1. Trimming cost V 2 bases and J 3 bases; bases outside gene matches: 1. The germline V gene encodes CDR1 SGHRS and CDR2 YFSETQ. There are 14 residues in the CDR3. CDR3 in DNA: TGCGCCAGCAGCTTAGGGACAGGGGAAGAGACCCAGTACTTC. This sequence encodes CASSLGTGEETQYF.

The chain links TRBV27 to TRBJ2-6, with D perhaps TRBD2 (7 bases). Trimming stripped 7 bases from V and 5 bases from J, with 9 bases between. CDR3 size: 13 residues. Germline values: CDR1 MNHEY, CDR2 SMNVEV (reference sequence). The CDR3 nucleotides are TGTGCCAGCAAGCGGGACAGGGCCAACGTCCTGACTTTC. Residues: CASKRDRANVLTF.

CDR3 in amino acids: CASSLRQGAAGELFF. The CDR3 DNA reads as TGTGCCAGCAGCTTAAGACAGGGGGCTGCCGGGGAGCTGTTTTTT. The V call is TRBV7-2, the J call TRBJ2-2, with 10 bases that match TRBD1. CDR1 is SGHTA, CDR2 FQGNSA, per germline. This CDR3 region has 15 residues. V was pared by 2 bases and J by 6 bases, with 3 bases of the junction left unmatched.

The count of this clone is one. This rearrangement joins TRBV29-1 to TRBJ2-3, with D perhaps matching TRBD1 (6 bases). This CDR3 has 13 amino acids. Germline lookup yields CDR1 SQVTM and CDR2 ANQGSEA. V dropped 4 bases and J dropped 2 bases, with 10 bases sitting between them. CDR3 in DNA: TGCAGCGTTGGGGGGCAGTACACAGATACGCAGTATTTT. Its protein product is CSVGGQYTDTQYF.

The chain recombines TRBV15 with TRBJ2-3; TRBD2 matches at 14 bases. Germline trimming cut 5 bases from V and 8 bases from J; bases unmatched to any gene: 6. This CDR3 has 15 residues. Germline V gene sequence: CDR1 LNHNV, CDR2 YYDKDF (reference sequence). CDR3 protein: CATSRLAGGLFTQYF. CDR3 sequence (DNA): TGTGCCACCAGCCGACTAGCGGGAGGGCTTTTTACGCAGTATTTT.